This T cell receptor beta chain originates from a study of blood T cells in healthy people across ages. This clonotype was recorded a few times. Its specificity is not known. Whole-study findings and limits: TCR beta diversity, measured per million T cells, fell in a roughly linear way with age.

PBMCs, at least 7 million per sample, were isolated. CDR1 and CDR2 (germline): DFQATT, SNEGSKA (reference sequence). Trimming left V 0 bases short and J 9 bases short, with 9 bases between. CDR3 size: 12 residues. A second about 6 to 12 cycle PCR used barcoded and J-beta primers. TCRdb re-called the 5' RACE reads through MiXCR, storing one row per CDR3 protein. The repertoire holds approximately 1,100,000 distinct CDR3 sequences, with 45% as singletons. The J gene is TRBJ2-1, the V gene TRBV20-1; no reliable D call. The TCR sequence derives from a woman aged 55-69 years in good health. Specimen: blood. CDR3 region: CSARDPPREQFF. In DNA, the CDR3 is TGCAGTGCTAGAGATCCCCCGCGTGAGCAGTTCTTC.